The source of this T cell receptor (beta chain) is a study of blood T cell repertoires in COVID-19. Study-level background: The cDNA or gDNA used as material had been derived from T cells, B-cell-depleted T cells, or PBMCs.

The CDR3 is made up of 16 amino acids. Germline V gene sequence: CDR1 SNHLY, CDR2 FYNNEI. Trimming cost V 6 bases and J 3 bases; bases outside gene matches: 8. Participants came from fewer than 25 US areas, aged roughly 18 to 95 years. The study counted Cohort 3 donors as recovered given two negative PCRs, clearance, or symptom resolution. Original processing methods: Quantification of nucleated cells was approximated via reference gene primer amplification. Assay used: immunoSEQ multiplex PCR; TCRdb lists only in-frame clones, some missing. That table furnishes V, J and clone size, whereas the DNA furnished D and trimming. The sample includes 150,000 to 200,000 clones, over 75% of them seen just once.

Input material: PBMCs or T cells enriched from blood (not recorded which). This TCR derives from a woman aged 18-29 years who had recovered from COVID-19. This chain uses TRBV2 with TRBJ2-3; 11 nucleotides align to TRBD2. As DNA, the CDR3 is TGTGCCAGCAGCATAGCGGGAGGGCCTGGAACAGATACGCAGTATTTT. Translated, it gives CASSIAGGPGTDTQYF.